This T cell receptor (beta chain) was recovered during a study of blood T cell repertoires in COVID-19. The overall study: The samples span acute and convalescent COVID-19 from the United States, Italy and Spain.

Enrolment of Seattle patients took place during active infection, and they were followed longitudinally. The V end was cut by 0 bases, the J end by 3 bases, with 9 bases between. Germline loops: CDR1 MGHDK, CDR2 SYGVNS. This CDR3 spans 14 amino acids. Original processing methods: Quantification of nucleated cells was approximated via reference gene primer amplification. Assay: immunoSEQ multiplex PCR; the TCRdb copy retains only in-frame clones and omits some. V and J calls and clone size are those listed in that table; D and trimming were worked out from the DNA. The sample contains 400,000 to 450,000 clones, about 91% of which appear only once.

The receptor was derived from a woman between 50 and 59 years old with COVID-19, enrolled during active disease. Sequenced: peripheral blood. The chain joins TRBV25-1 to TRBJ2-7; D is unresolved. CDR3 DNA sequence: TGTGCCAGCAGTGAATACGGAACAGTCTACGAGCAGTACTTC. Its translation: CASSEYGTVYEQYF.